A single sample gave rise to the 12 T cell receptor beta chains below, sequenced in a study of T cells in Graves' hyperthyroidism and ophthalmopathy. TCR beta CDR3 regions were amplified from RNA transcripts. The HTBI set primed first-round TCR CDR3 RT-PCR. MiXCR, applied by TCRdb to the multiplex PCR reads, yields one record per CDR3 protein. The sample lists 600,000 to 900,000 distinct CDR3 sequences; roughly 17% were seen once. The material sequenced was blood. The receptors were gathered from a man younger than 35 with Graves' hyperthyroidism.

This clonotype was recorded at least ten times. The chain recombines TRBV20-1 with TRBJ2-7; D is possibly TRBD2 (6 bases). This CDR3 contains 14 residues. Trimming shortened V by 3 bases and J by 2 bases, and 14 bases separated the two germline ends. Germline V CDR1 and CDR2: DFQATT, SNEGSKA (reference sequence). This CDR3 reads CSASLGGTAYEQYF. CDR3 nucleotides: TGCAGTGCTAGTCTTGGTGGGACTGCCTACGAGCAGTACTTC.

At least ten counts were recorded for this clonotype. V and J are TRBV3-1 and TRBJ1-4; D unclear. The CDR3 is made up of 15 amino acids. CDR1 and CDR2 from the germline V gene are LGHDT and YNNKEL (reference sequence). V was cut by 2 bases and J by 6 bases, with 13 bases left in between. The CDR3: CASSQLDGGDEKLFF. The CDR3 DNA reads TGTGCCAGCAGCCAACTAGACGGCGGTGATGAAAAACTGTTTTTT.

This rearrangement joins TRBV18 to TRBJ2-1, with D uncertain. CDR1 KGHSH and CDR2 LQKENI come from the germline V gene. Trimming shortened V by 3 bases and J by 7 bases, and 10 bases separated the two germline ends. The CDR3 length is 13 residues. The CDR3 spells CASSPTAPNEQFF. The DNA for the CDR3 is TGTGCCAGCTCACCGACTGCCCCGAATGAGCAGTTCTTC.

The V gene is TRBV7-9, the J gene TRBJ2-7, with D perhaps matching TRBD2 (6 bases). The CDR3 has 15 residues. Looked up from germline, CDR1 is SEHNR and CDR2 is FQNEAQ (reference sequence). Trimming took off 2 bases at V and 5 bases at J, with 16 bases between the two ends. The CDR3 region is CASSLIGLEGHEQYF. The CDR3 DNA follows: TGTGCCAGCAGCTTAATCGGACTGGAGGGCCACGAGCAGTACTTC.

This clonotype turned up a few times. One end of the junction fails to match germline, which may point to a read error. This rearrangement joins TRBV12-3 or TRBV12-4 to TRBJ1-2; the D gene is possibly TRBD1 (6 bases). The CDR3 contains 18 residues. The CDR3 spells CASSLWGRARGRNYGYAF. CDR3 sequence (DNA): TGTGCCAGCAGCCTATGGGGGCGGGCGCGGGGAAGGAACTATGGCTACGCCTTC.

This clonotype was recorded a few times. The chain uses TRBV5-1 and TRBJ2-7; 7 nucleotides match TRBD1. Germline V gene data show CDR1 as SGHRS and CDR2 as YFSETQ. With 4 bases clipped from V and 3 bases from J, the junction kept 7 bases outside the gene matches. The CDR3 spans 14 residues. The chain's CDR3 is CASSHGQDNYEQYF. CDR3 nucleotides: TGCGCCAGCAGCCACGGACAGGACAACTACGAGCAGTACTTC.

The chain joins TRBV4-3 to TRBJ1-1; no clear D gene. The V gene's germline CDR1 is LGHNA and CDR2 YSLEER. V lost 6 bases and J lost 0, with 8 bases in between. The CDR3 loop spans 13 amino acids. The CDR3: CASRDNMNTEAFF. In nucleotides, the CDR3 is TGCGCCAGCAGAGACAACATGAACACTGAAGCTTTCTTT.

Written as DNA, the CDR3 is TGTGCCAGCAGCTACCGGGACATCACTGAAGCTTTCTTT. It specifies CASSYRDITEAFF. The chain joins TRBV5-8 to TRBJ1-1; weak D call: TRBD1 (6 bases). Trimming stripped 3 bases from V and 4 bases from J, with 10 bases between. This CDR3 contains 13 residues. Germline V gene sequence: CDR1 SGHTS, CDR2 YDEGEE. The full variable domain, in which reference TRBV5-8 and TRBJ1-1 provide the parts outside the CDR3, is EAGVTQSPTHLIKTRGQQATLRCSPISGHTSVYWYQQALGLGLQFLLWYDEGEERNRGNFPPRFSGRQFPNYSSELNVNALELEDSALYLCASSYRDITEAFFGQGTRLTVV.

This clonotype was seen many times. The rearrangement uses TRBV28 and TRBJ2-7; TRBD1 might be the D (5 bases). The ends were cut back, 8 bases at V and 3 bases at J, with 17 bases in the middle. This CDR3 contains 14 residues. Per the germline V gene, CDR1 is MDHEN and CDR2 is SYDVKM. The CDR3 is CASVPTRALYEQYF. The CDR3, as DNA: TGTGCCAGCGTCCCAACCAGGGCGCTCTACGAGCAGTACTTC.

The chain is built from TRBV15 and TRBJ2-1, with D possibly being TRBD2 (5 bases). Trimming took off 1 base at V and 5 bases at J, with 18 bases between the two ends. CDR3 length equals 17 residues. Germline CDR1 reads LNHNV; CDR2 reads YYDKDF (reference sequence). The CDR3 nucleotides are TGTGCCACCAGCAGAGTCCCGTCGCGCACCGGGGACAATGAGCAGTTCTTC. This sequence encodes CATSRVPSRTGDNEQFF. Using reference TRBV15 and TRBJ2-1 for the parts outside the CDR3, the full variable domain is DAMVIQNPRYQVTQFGKPVTLSCSQTLNHNVMYWYQQKSSQAPKLLFHYYDKDFNNEADTPDNFQSRRPNTSFCFLDIRSPGLGDTAMYLCATSRVPSRTGDNEQFFGPGTRLTVL.

The rearrangement joins TRBV9 to TRBJ1-5, with no clear D. CDR3 length equals 13 residues. The germline CDR1 and CDR2 sequences are SGDLS and YYNGEE. Deletions cut 4 bases from V and 2 bases from J, with 7 bases between. CDR3 residues: CASSPHGNQPQHF. The CDR3 DNA reads as TGTGCCAGCAGCCCGCACGGCAATCAGCCCCAGCATTTT. The full variable domain, in which reference TRBV9 and TRBJ1-5 provide the parts outside the CDR3, is DSGVTQTPKHLITATGQRVTLRCSPRSGDLSVYWYQQSLDQGLQFLIQYYNGEERAKGNILERFSAQQFPDLHSELNLSSLELGDSALYFCASSPHGNQPQHFGDGTRLSIL.

This clonotype was found many times. The rearrangement links TRBV7-9 to TRBJ2-1, with TRBD1 as a possible D gene (5 bases). V gave up 0 bases and J gave up 1 base, with 10 bases separating them. The CDR3 runs 16 residues. CDR1 SEHNR and CDR2 FQNEAQ come from the germline V gene (reference sequence). Written as DNA, the CDR3 is TGTGCCAGCAGCTTAGCAGCTGACAGATCCTACAATGAGCAGTTCTTC. Its protein is CASSLAADRSYNEQFF.